Presented here are 19 T cell receptor beta chains from one specimen sequenced in a study of OX40 agonist ivuxolimab in advanced cancers. Clones were sequenced by immunoSEQ multiplex PCR, and TCRdb holds only the in-frame ones, with some missing. The sample includes 55,000 to 70,000 clones, more than 65% of them seen just once. The specimen comprised CD4+ or CD8+ T cells sorted from blood, sampled in a trial of the OX40 agonist ivuxolimab. The receptors originated from an adult with an advanced solid tumor such as melanoma, head and neck, liver or kidney cancer.

This sequence joins TRBV7-2 and TRBJ2-5; D is undetermined. Germline CDR1 SGHTA, CDR2 FQGNSA. V dropped 2 bases and J dropped 5 bases, with 9 bases sitting between them. The CDR3 length is 13 residues. The DNA of the CDR3 is TGTGCCAGCAGCTTAAATATGCGGGAGACCCAGTACTTC. Translated, it gives CASSLNMRETQYF.

This chain uses TRBV15 with TRBJ2-5; weak D call: TRBD2 (6 bases). CDR3 size: 15 residues. V was cut by 5 bases and J by 5 bases, with 18 bases left in between. Germline V gene sequence: CDR1 LNHNV, CDR2 YYDKDF (reference sequence). The chain's CDR3 is CATSFGGGEWETQYF. CDR3 nucleotides: TGTGCCACCAGCTTCGGGGGTGGGGAGTGGGAGACCCAGTACTTC. The full variable domain, in which reference TRBV15 and TRBJ2-5 provide the parts outside the CDR3, is DAMVIQNPRYQVTQFGKPVTLSCSQTLNHNVMYWYQQKSSQAPKLLFHYYDKDFNNEADTPDNFQSRRPNTSFCFLDIRSPGLGDTAMYLCATSFGGGEWETQYFGPGTRLLVL.

The rearrangement uses TRBV6-5 and TRBJ2-1; D remains ambiguous. This CDR3 is 11 amino acids long. Germline CDR1 MNHEY, CDR2 SVGAGI. Trimming pared 6 bases from V and 3 bases from J, leaving 3 bases between. The CDR3 here is CASRNYNEQFF. The CDR3, as DNA: TGTGCCAGCAGGAACTACAATGAGCAGTTCTTC.

The chain has TRBV2 and TRBJ2-1; 11 bases match TRBD2. There are 14 residues in the CDR3. Germline lookup yields CDR1 SNHLY and CDR2 FYNNEI. The J segment lost 6 bases and the V segment lost 7 bases, leaving 5 bases of the junction unmatched. The CDR3 DNA is TGTGCCAGCAACCTAGCGGGGGGCATCAATGAGCAGTTCTTC. Translation gives CASNLAGGINEQFF.

The chain links TRBV5-1 to TRBJ1-4; TRBD1 aligns across 8 bases. The J segment lost 0 bases and the V segment lost 4 bases, leaving 5 bases of the junction unmatched. The CDR3 runs to 16 residues. The germline CDR1 and CDR2 sequences are SGHRS and YFSETQ. CDR3 residues: CASSPGQVTTNEKLFF. The DNA of the CDR3 is TGCGCCAGCAGCCCGGGACAGGTGACAACTAATGAAAAACTGTTTTTT.

The rearrangement joins TRBV7-2 to TRBJ1-5; D is uncertain. The CDR3 loop spans 15 amino acids. From germline, CDR1 is SGHTA and CDR2 FQGNSA. V was clipped by 3 bases and J by 4 bases, with 13 bases between them. CDR3 region: CASSFRRLSNQPQHF. DNA of the CDR3: TGTGCCAGCAGCTTTAGGCGACTTTCTAATCAGCCCCAGCATTTT. The whole variable domain, filled in from reference TRBV7-2 and TRBJ1-5, reads GAGVSQSPSNKVTEKGKDVELRCDPISGHTALYWYRQSLGQGLEFLIYFQGNSAPDKSGLPSDRFSAERTGGSVSTLTIQRTQQEDSAVYLCASSFRRLSNQPQHFGDGTRLSIL.

The J gene is TRBJ2-2, the V gene TRBV7-9, with D unresolved. The CDR3 length is 14 residues. Trimming left V 3 bases short and J 0 bases short, with 5 bases between. Germline V gene data show CDR1 as SEHNR and CDR2 as FQNEAQ (reference sequence). This chain's CDR3 is CASSFETNTGELFF. The CDR3 nucleotides are TGTGCCAGCAGCTTCGAAACGAACACCGGGGAGCTGTTTTTT.

V gene TRBV27 combines with J gene TRBJ1-2; 11 bases line up with TRBD1. V shed 5 bases, J shed 5 bases, and the junction held 4 bases outside the gene matches. The CDR3 covers 14 residues. From germline, CDR1 is MNHEY and CDR2 SMNVEV (reference sequence). CDR3 loop: CASSNGQGAYGYTF. As DNA, the CDR3 is TGTGCCAGCAGTAACGGACAGGGGGCGTATGGCTACACCTTC.

This chain links TRBV5-5 with TRBJ1-3, with D perhaps TRBD1 (6 bases). Trimming removed 2 bases from V and 0 bases from J, with 15 bases in between. Germline CDR1 is SGHKS and CDR2 is YYEKEE (reference sequence). There are 17 residues in the CDR3. The CDR3 spells CASSFYRDIGSGNTIYF. The DNA of the CDR3 is TGTGCCAGCAGCTTTTACCGGGACATAGGCTCTGGAAACACCATATATTTT.

V usage is TRBV9 and J usage is TRBJ2-1; TRBD2 aligns across 14 bases. V lost 4 bases to trimming and J lost 3 bases; unmatched junction nucleotides: 9. This CDR3 region has 18 residues. From germline, CDR1 is SGDLS and CDR2 YYNGEE. The CDR3 is CASSFTGTSGGGYNEQFF. The CDR3 DNA is TGTGCCAGCAGCTTTACCGGGACTAGCGGGGGTGGCTACAATGAGCAGTTCTTC. Drawing the rest from reference TRBV9 and TRBJ2-1, the complete variable domain is DSGVTQTPKHLITATGQRVTLRCSPRSGDLSVYWYQQSLDQGLQFLIQYYNGEERAKGNILERFSAQQFPDLHSELNLSSLELGDSALYFCASSFTGTSGGGYNEQFFGPGTRLTVL.

The CDR3 DNA follows: TGTGCCAGCATACGGGGGGTCCTTTCAAATTCACCCCTCCACTTT. This codes for CASIRGVLSNSPLHF. The J gene is TRBJ1-6, the V gene TRBV5-6; D is possibly TRBD1 (5 bases). The V gene lost 6 bases and the J gene lost 7 bases, with 17 bases spanning the gap. The CDR3 extends over 15 amino acids. The germline CDR1 and CDR2 sequences are SGHDT and YYEEEE.

V and J are TRBV11-2 and TRBJ2-5; D not resolved. Germline CDR1 is SGHAT and CDR2 is FQNNGV. The V end was cut by 1 base, the J end by 5 bases, with 17 bases between. This CDR3 comprises 16 residues. CDR3 coding DNA: TGTGCCAGCAGCTTAGGGGCCTCGGGTTCCCGGGAGACCCAGTACTTC. Translation: CASSLGASGSRETQYF. The complete variable domain, with remaining parts taken from reference TRBV11-2 and TRBJ2-5, reads EAGVAQSPRYKIIEKRQSVAFWCNPISGHATLYWYQQILGQGPKLLIQFQNNGVVDDSQLPKDRFSAERLKGVDSTLKIQPAKLEDSAVYLCASSLGASGSRETQYFGPGTRLLVL.

The CDR3 DNA reads TGTGCCAGCAGCTCGGACGGGCGGCTCACTGAAGCTTTCTTT. It yields the protein CASSSDGRLTEAFF. The chain couples TRBV11-1 to TRBJ1-1; no reliable D call. The CDR3 consists of 14 residues. Trimming removed 4 bases from V and 4 bases from J, with 13 bases in between. From germline, CDR1 is SGHAT and CDR2 FQDESV (reference sequence).

The chain combines TRBV7-2 with TRBJ2-5; maybe TRBD2 (6 bases). Trimming took 3 bases from V and 4 from J, leaving 15 bases between them. From germline, CDR1 is SGHTA and CDR2 FQGNSA. CDR3 size: 15 residues. The CDR3 DNA follows: TGTGCCAGCAGCTTGGCGTCTAGCGTCGGAGAGACCCAGTACTTC. Amino acids: CASSLASSVGETQYF.

The gene calls are TRBV5-6 and TRBJ2-4; D is possibly TRBD2 (6 bases). This CDR3 is built from 16 residues. Deletions cut 4 bases from V and 2 bases from J, with 16 bases between. Per germline, CDR1 SGHDT and CDR2 YYEEEE. The CDR3 spells CASSAGSRVTKNIQYF. In DNA, the CDR3 is TGTGCCAGCAGCGCGGGGAGTCGCGTAACCAAAAACATTCAGTACTTC.

This clone rates as medium-sized. The chain uses TRBV7-9 and TRBJ2-1; TRBD1 or TRBD2 may be the D gene (5 bases each). The ends were cut back, 3 bases at V and 7 bases at J, with 16 bases in the middle. The CDR3 sequence is 15 residues long. Germline V lookup: CDR1 SEHNR, CDR2 FQNEAQ (reference sequence). CDR3 amino acids: CASSFGQGDVNEQFF. The CDR3 coding sequence is TGTGCCAGCAGCTTTGGTCAGGGAGACGTAAATGAGCAGTTCTTC.

This chain links TRBV6-5 with TRBJ1-5; 8 positions match TRBD1. Trimming at V came to 5 bases and at J to 4 bases, leaving 7 bases not matched to a gene. The CDR3 loop spans 15 amino acids. Germline values: CDR1 MNHEY, CDR2 SVGAGI. The chain's CDR3 is CASSHTTGGNQPQHF. The CDR3 bases are TGTGCCAGCAGTCATACAACAGGGGGAAATCAGCCCCAGCATTTT.

V usage is TRBV25-1 and J usage is TRBJ2-5, with TRBD1 identical over 9 bases. The length of the CDR3 is 15 residues. Germline-derived CDR1 and CDR2 are MGHDK and SYGVNS. V lost 6 bases to trimming and J lost 5 bases; unmatched junction nucleotides: 10. CDR3 bases: TGTGCCAGCAGGGTACAGGGGGCTGGGGGGGAGACCCAGTACTTC. This gives the protein CASRVQGAGGETQYF.

About this clone: An end of the junction does not agree with germline; a read error may underlie this. The V gene is TRBV6-5, the J gene TRBJ1-1, with 7 bases identical to TRBD1. Germline V CDR1 and CDR2: MNHEY, SVGAGI. The CDR3 consists of 14 residues. The chain's CDR3 is CASRLDRVKTEAFF. CDR3 sequence (DNA): TGTGCCAGCAGGCTAGACAGGGTGAAGACTGAAGCTTTCTTT.